This T cell receptor beta chain was recovered during a study of technical replicates of blood from four donors (dated by TCRdb to 2015 to 2018). Worth noting for this clone: No antigen is known for it. No base quality values were provided; no much bigger clone lies one nucleotide off.

Trimming leaves V shorter by 1 base and J shorter by 3 bases, with the junction holding 7 bases beyond the gene matches. The germline V gene sets CDR1 to KGHSH and CDR2 to LQKENI. From the cysteine up to the phenylalanine, the CDR3 has a length of 16 residues. Kept here is only the CDR3 DNA, which spans 48 bases and is read in frame from base 1. The library was built by means of the immunoSEQ multiplex PCR assay. TCRdb carries this immuneACCESS record with in-frame sequences only. Its versions omit some clonotypes, under half of them owing to an unresolved V gene in the studies checked, with the rest unexplained. The sample profile shows 100,000 or so clones; over 95% of them were found once. Clones ranked in the top ten supply 0.21% of the sample.

Recombination linked TRBV18 to TRBJ2-7, with 9 junctional bases fitting TRBD1. The source material was T cells isolated from PBMCs. The receptor comes from a human donor in good health. The CDR3 reads CASSPRRDRAGYEQYF. The sequenced DNA: TGTGCCAGCTCACCACGCCGGGACAGGGCGGGCTACGAGCAGTACTTC.